A single sample gave rise to the 13 T cell receptor beta chains below, sequenced in a study of T cells after yellow fever vaccination. Each CDR3 protein gets one entry after TCRdb re-called the 5' RACE reads with MiXCR. The table has about 200,000 distinct CDR3 sequences, 3% to 3.5% seen once. Here the sequenced sample was CD4+ T cells sorted from PBMCs, taken 10 days after the yellow fever booster vaccination. Receptors originate from a man aged 18 to 35 who received the YFV17D yellow fever vaccine.

This clonotype was recorded many times. The rearrangement uses TRBV20-1 and TRBJ2-7, with 7 bases matching TRBD1. The germline V gene encodes CDR1 DFQATT and CDR2 SNEGSKA (reference sequence). The CDR3 is 13 residues long. V dropped 6 bases and J dropped 5; count of bases not matched to a gene: 10. The CDR3 region has the DNA TGCAGTGCCCCCGACAGGGTTAGAAACGAGCAGTACTTC. As protein: CSAPDRVRNEQYF.

This clonotype was observed a few times. Since a much larger clone is just one base distant, this may be a read error. The CDR3 reads CASSCRDGYSYEQYF. The DNA for the CDR3 is TGTGCCAGCAGTTGCAGGGACGGCTACTCCTACGAGCAGTACTTC. The gene calls are TRBV6-2 or TRBV6-3 and TRBJ2-7; D could derive from TRBD1 or TRBD2 (5 bases each). This CDR3 has 15 residues. V was trimmed by 4 bases and J by 0 bases, leaving 13 bases between them. Germline CDR1 reads MNHEY; CDR2 reads SVGEGT.

Ten or more counts support this clonotype. The chain employs TRBV24-1 and TRBJ1-4; tentative D call: TRBD1 (6 bases). The germline V gene has CDR1 KGHDR and CDR2 SFDVKD. Trimming left V 3 bases short and J 0 bases short, with 10 bases between. This CDR3 contains 16 residues. The CDR3, as DNA: TGTGCCACCAGTGATGGGACAACAGCAACTAATGAAAAACTGTTTTTT. Its protein product is CATSDGTTATNEKLFF.

This clonotype was found a few times. The chain links TRBV27 to TRBJ1-1; no definite D call. CDR1 is MNHEY and CDR2 is SMNVEV in the germline V gene (reference sequence). The CDR3 loop spans 14 amino acids. Trimming cost V 6 bases and J 0 bases, with 11 bases left between them. CDR3 sequence (DNA): TGTGCCAGCAGCTCAATCCAGGTGAACACTGAAGCTTTCTTT. This sequence encodes CASSSIQVNTEAFF.

This clonotype was seen at least ten times. The CDR3 coding sequence is TGTGCCAGCAGCTTAGCGGGACCCTCGAGCGGCAATCAGCCCCAGCATTTT. Its translation is CASSLAGPSSGNQPQHF. The V gene is TRBV7-6, the J gene TRBJ1-5; the D gene is possibly TRBD1 (5 bases). Looked up from germline, CDR1 is SGHVS and CDR2 is FNYEAQ. Trimming removed 0 bases from V and 2 bases from J, with 14 bases in between. The CDR3 length is 17 residues.

This clonotype occurred a few times. The chain couples TRBV19 to TRBJ1-6, with D tentatively TRBD1 (5 bases). The CDR3 has 14 amino acids. Looked up from germline, CDR1 is LNHDA and CDR2 is SQIVND (reference sequence). V lost 6 bases, J lost 4 bases, and 10 bases lay in between. The CDR3 loop is CASRSTAYNSPLHF. The CDR3 region has the DNA TGTGCCAGTAGATCGACAGCGTATAATTCACCCCTCCACTTT. Looking up the rest from reference TRBV19 and TRBJ1-6 gives the full variable domain: DGGITQSPKYLFRKEGQNVTLSCEQNLNHDAMYWYRQDPGQGLRLIYYSQIVNDFQKGDIAEGYSVSREKKESFPLTVTSAQKNPTAFYLCASRSTAYNSPLHFGNGTRLTVT.

The chain uses TRBV25-1 and TRBJ1-1, with 12 bases that match TRBD1. Losses at the gene ends were 2 bases for V and 4 bases for J; bases not matched to a gene: 5. The length of the CDR3 is 16 residues. CDR1 and CDR2 from the germline V gene are MGHDK and SYGVNS. CDR3 nucleotide sequence: TGTGCCAGCAGTGAACCCGGGACAGGGGGCGTCACTGAAGCTTTCTTT. It yields the protein CASSEPGTGGVTEAFF.

The sample holds many counts of this clonotype. The rearrangement links TRBV2 to TRBJ2-1, with 7 bases identical to TRBD1. J was trimmed by 0 bases and V by 5 bases; bases with no gene match: 4. The germline gives CDR1 SNHLY, CDR2 FYNNEI. This CDR3 region has 15 residues. This CDR3 reads CASSRTGDSYNEQFF. Here the CDR3 DNA reads TGTGCCAGCAGTAGGACAGGCGACTCCTACAATGAGCAGTTCTTC.

In this sample, this clonotype turned up many times. The chain recombines TRBV5-1 with TRBJ2-7; 8 nucleotides agree with TRBD1. Per germline, CDR1 SGHRS and CDR2 YFSETQ. With V trimmed by 3 bases and J by 6 bases, 8 bases remained unmatched. The CDR3 runs 14 residues. CDR3 sequence (DNA): TGCGCCAGCAGCTCCGACAGGGGAGGTCTCGAGCAGTACGTC. It translates to CASSSDRGGLEQYV.

This clonotype has a count of ten or more. This sequence joins TRBV6-1 and TRBJ1-3; no clear D. The CDR3 has 17 amino acids. The V end lost 0 bases, the J end lost 1 base, and 13 bases lay between the germline ends. The V gene's germline CDR1 is MNHNS and CDR2 SASEGT. Here the CDR3 DNA reads TGTGCCAGCAGTGAAGCGAGCCCGTGGGGTTCTGGAAACACCATATATTTT. This translates into CASSEASPWGSGNTIYF.

This clonotype was observed a handful of times. J is TRBJ2-1 and V is TRBV11-3; D may be TRBD2 (5 bases). The CDR3 sequence is 15 residues long. Germline V gene data show CDR1 as SGHNT and CDR2 as YENEEA. V lost 8 bases, J lost 4 bases, and 18 bases lay in between. CDR3 nucleotides: TGTGCCAGCTCCCTTTGGGCCAGCGGTTACAATGAGCAGTTCTTC. Protein sequence: CASSLWASGYNEQFF.

Many counts were recorded for this clonotype. The chain recombines TRBV7-2 with TRBJ1-2; the D is unclear. This CDR3 has 14 amino acids. In germline, CDR1 is SGHTA, CDR2 FQGNSA. Trimming removed 5 bases at V and 3 bases at J, with 13 bases between. CDR3 in amino acids: CASSPPYGDYGYTF. CDR3 nucleotide sequence: TGTGCCAGCAGCCCACCTTACGGGGACTATGGCTACACCTTC.

This clonotype occurred many times. The chain is built from TRBV7-9 and TRBJ2-2; TRBD1 matches 7 bases. Looked up from germline, CDR1 is SEHNR and CDR2 is FQNEAQ (reference sequence). Losses at the gene ends were 6 bases for V and 3 bases for J; bases not matched to a gene: 4. The CDR3 sequence is 14 residues long. The CDR3 DNA is TGTGCCAGCAGTTACGACAGGGACACCGGGGAGCTGTTTTTT. The encoded protein is CASSYDRDTGELFF.